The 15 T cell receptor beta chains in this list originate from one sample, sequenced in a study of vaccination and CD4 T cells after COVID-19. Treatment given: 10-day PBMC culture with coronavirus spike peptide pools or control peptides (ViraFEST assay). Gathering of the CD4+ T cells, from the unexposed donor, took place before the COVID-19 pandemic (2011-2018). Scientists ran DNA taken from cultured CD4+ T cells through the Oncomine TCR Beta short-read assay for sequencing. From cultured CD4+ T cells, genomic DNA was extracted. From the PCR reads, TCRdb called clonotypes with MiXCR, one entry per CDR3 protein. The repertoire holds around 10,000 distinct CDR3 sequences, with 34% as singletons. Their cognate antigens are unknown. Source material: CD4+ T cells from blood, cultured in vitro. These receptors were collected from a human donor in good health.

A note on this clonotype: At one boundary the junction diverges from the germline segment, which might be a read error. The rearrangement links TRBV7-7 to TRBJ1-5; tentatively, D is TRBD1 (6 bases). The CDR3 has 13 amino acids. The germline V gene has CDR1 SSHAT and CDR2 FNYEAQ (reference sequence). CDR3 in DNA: TGTGCTAGCAGCTTGGACAGAAATCAGCCCCAGCATTTT. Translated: CASSLDRNQPQHF.

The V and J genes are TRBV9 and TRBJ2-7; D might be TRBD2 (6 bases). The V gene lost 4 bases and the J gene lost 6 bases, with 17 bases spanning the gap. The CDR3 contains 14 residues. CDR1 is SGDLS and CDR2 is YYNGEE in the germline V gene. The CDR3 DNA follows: TGTGCCAGCAGCACCTCGCTGGGGGGTCCCGAGCAGTACTTC. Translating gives CASSTSLGGPEQYF.

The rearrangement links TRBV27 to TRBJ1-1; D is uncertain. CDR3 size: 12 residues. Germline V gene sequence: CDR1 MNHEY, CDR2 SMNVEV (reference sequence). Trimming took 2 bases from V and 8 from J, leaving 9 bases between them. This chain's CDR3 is CASSLNGREAFF. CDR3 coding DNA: TGTGCCAGCAGTTTAAATGGGAGAGAAGCTTTCTTT.

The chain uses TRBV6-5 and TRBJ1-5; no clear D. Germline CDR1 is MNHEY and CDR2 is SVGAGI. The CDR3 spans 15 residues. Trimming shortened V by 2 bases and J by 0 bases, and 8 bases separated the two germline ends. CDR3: CASSYGSNSNQPQHF. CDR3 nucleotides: TGTGCCAGCAGTTACGGATCTAATAGCAATCAGCCCCAGCATTTT.

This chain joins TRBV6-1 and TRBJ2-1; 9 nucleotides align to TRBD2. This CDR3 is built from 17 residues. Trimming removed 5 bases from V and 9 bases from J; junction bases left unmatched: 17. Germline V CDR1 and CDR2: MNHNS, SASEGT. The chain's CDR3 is CASSRRLADGVGPEQFF. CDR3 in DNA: TGTGCCAGCAGTCGACGACTAGCGGACGGCGTAGGGCCTGAGCAGTTCTTC.

The CDR3 loop is CASSRSQGKAFF. The DNA for the CDR3 is TGCGCCAGCAGCCGCAGCCAGGGGAAGGCTTTCTTT. The chain combines TRBV4-3 with TRBJ1-1; D perhaps matches TRBD1 (6 bases). The CDR3 is made up of 12 amino acids. V lost 4 bases and J 11 bases, leaving 14 bases between the germline ends. The germline CDR1 and CDR2 sequences are LGHNA and YSLEER.

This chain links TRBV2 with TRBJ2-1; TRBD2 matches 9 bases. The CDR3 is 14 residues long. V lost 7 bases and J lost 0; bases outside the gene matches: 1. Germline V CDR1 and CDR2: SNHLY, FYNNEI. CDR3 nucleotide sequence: TGTGCCAGCAATAGCGGGAGCTCCTACAATGAGCAGTTCTTC. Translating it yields CASNSGSSYNEQFF.

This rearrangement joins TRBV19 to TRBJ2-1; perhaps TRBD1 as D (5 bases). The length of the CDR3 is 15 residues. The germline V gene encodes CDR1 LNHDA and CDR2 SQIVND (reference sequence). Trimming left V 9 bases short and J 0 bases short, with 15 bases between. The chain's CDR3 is CASTRQSSSYNEQFF. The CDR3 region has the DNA TGTGCCAGCACCCGACAGAGCAGCTCCTACAATGAGCAGTTCTTC.

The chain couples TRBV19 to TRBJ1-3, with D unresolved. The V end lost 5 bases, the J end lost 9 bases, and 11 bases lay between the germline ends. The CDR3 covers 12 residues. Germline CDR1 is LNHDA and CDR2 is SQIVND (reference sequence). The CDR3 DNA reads TGTGCCAGTAGTTTGGACCGGATCACCATATATTTT. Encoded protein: CASSLDRITIYF. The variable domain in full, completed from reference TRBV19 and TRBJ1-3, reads DGGITQSPKYLFRKEGQNVTLSCEQNLNHDAMYWYRQDPGQGLRLIYYSQIVNDFQKGDIAEGYSVSREKKESFPLTVTSAQKNPTAFYLCASSLDRITIYFGEGSWLTVV.

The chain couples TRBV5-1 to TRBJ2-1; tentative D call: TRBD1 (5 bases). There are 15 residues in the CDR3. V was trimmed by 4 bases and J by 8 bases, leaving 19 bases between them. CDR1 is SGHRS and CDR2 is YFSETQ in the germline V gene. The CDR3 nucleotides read TGCGCCAGCAGCATAGTACACCCCGAAGGGGATGAGCAGTTCTTC. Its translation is CASSIVHPEGDEQFF.

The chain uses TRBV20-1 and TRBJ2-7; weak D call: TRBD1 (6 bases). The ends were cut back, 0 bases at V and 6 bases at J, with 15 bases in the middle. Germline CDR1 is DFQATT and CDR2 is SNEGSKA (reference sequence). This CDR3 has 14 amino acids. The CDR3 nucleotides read TGCAGTGCTAGAGATTACAGGGTTGAGCGCGAGCAGTACTTC. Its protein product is CSARDYRVEREQYF.

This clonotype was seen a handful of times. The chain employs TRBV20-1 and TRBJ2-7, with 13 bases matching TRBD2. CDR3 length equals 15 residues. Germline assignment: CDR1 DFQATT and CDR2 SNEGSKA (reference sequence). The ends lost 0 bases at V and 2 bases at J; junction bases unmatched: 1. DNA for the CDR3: TGCAGTGCTAGAGATGGGACTAGCGGGACCTACGAGCAGTACTTC. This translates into CSARDGTSGTYEQYF.

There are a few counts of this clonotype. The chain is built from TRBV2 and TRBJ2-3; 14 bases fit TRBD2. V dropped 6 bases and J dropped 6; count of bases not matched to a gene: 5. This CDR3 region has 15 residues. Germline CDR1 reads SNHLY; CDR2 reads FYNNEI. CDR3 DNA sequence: TGTGCCAGCAGCAGACTAGCGGGAGGGACGGATACGCAGTATTTT. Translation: CASSRLAGGTDTQYF.

In nucleotides, the CDR3 is TGTGCCAGCAGCCTACCATTAGACACCGGGGAGCTGTTTTTT. Protein: CASSLPLDTGELFF. This sequence joins TRBV7-8 and TRBJ2-2; D remains ambiguous. The CDR3 length is 14 residues. Germline V gene sequence: CDR1 SGHVS, CDR2 FQNEAQ. The ends were cut back, 5 bases at V and 3 bases at J, with 10 bases in the middle.

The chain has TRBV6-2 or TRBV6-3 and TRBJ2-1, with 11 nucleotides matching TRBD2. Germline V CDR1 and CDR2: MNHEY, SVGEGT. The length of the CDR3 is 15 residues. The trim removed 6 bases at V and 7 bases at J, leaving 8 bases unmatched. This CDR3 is CASRNSGREGNEQFF. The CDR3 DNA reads TGTGCCAGCAGAAATAGCGGGAGGGAGGGGAATGAGCAGTTCTTC.